Listed here are 19 T cell receptor beta chains from one sample, sequenced in a study of spatial heterogeneity in lung cancer. Regarding time point: sample taken at primary tumor resection. Unsorted tumor, nontumor lung tissue or cryopreserved PBMC supplied the whole RNA. TCRdb independently ran MiXCR on the 5' RACE reads; one entry per CDR3 protein. The sample lists 35,000 or so distinct CDR3 sequences; less than 5.5% were seen once. This specimen consisted of PBMCs, obtained at surgery. The source is a female donor with early-stage non-small cell lung cancer.

The table lists this clonotype with many counts. The chain has TRBV7-9 and TRBJ2-7; no definite D call. CDR1 is SEHNR and CDR2 is FQNEAQ in the germline V gene (reference sequence). The CDR3 extends over 8 amino acids. The ends were cut back, 4 bases at V and 10 bases at J, with 2 bases in the middle. CDR3 residues: CASSSQYF. The CDR3 coding sequence is TGTGCCAGCAGCTCTCAGTACTTC.

The V and J genes are TRBV5-1 and TRBJ1-6; D might be TRBD1 (6 bases). This CDR3 comprises 14 residues. The V gene's germline CDR1 is SGHRS and CDR2 YFSETQ. The V end lost 4 bases, the J end lost 8 bases, and 13 bases lay between the germline ends. CDR3 bases: TGCGCCAGCAGCGTGAGTTCAGGGGATTCACCCCTCCACTTT. Amino acid sequence: CASSVSSGDSPLHF.

This clonotype was observed many times. The chain joins TRBV15 to TRBJ2-4; D gene uncertain. Trimming removed 2 bases from V and 1 base from J, with 15 bases in between. The V gene's germline CDR1 is LNHNV and CDR2 YYDKDF (reference sequence). The CDR3 covers 17 residues. CDR3 region: CATSRPMTRAAKNIQYF. CDR3 coding DNA: TGTGCCACCAGCAGACCTATGACAAGGGCGGCCAAAAACATTCAGTACTTC.

This chain joins TRBV30 and TRBJ1-1, with D uncertain. The CDR3 is 11 amino acids. CDR1 and CDR2 (germline): GTSNPN, SVGIG (reference sequence). Trimming removed 5 bases at V and 1 base at J, with 5 bases between. Here the CDR3 reads CAWLPNTEAFF. The CDR3 coding sequence is TGTGCCTGGTTACCGAACACTGAAGCTTTCTTT.

In this sample, this clonotype turned up a few times. This sequence joins TRBV2 and TRBJ1-1, with D uncertain. From germline, CDR1 is SNHLY and CDR2 FYNNEI. V dropped 1 base and J dropped 4 bases, with 10 bases sitting between them. The CDR3 is 14 residues long. The DNA of the CDR3 is TGTGCCAGCAGTGAAGACCCCCTCGGCACTGAAGCTTTCTTT. The encoded protein is CASSEDPLGTEAFF.

This clonotype was seen repeatedly, ten times or more. The rearrangement links TRBV20-1 to TRBJ1-3; a possible D gene is TRBD1 (6 bases). CDR1 is DFQATT and CDR2 is SNEGSKA in the germline V gene (reference sequence). CDR3 size: 16 residues. V dropped 1 base and J dropped 0 bases, with 13 bases sitting between them. The CDR3 protein is CSARARTGSSGNTIYF. CDR3 bases: TGCAGTGCTAGAGCCAGAACAGGGAGCTCTGGAAACACCATATATTTT.

This clonotype showed up many times. The genes are TRBV27 and TRBJ2-7, with 7 bases lining up with TRBD1. Looked up from germline, CDR1 is MNHEY and CDR2 is SMNVEV (reference sequence). V gave up 5 bases and J gave up 3 bases; unmatched junction bases: 7. This CDR3 has 14 residues. In DNA, the CDR3 is TGTGCCAGCAGTCGGAGACAGGGACGCTACGAGCAGTACTTC. As protein: CASSRRQGRYEQYF.

This clonotype was detected many times. The J gene is TRBJ2-3, the V gene TRBV5-1; D not resolved. Trimming took 6 bases from V and 2 from J, leaving 13 bases between them. This CDR3 is built from 14 residues. Germline loops: CDR1 SGHRS, CDR2 YFSETQ. This CDR3 is CASKSQATTDTQYF. The CDR3 DNA follows: TGCGCCAGCAAGTCGCAGGCCACCACAGATACGCAGTATTTT.

This clonotype appeared many times. This chain links TRBV20-1 with TRBJ2-1; D is tentatively TRBD1 or TRBD2 (6 bases each). The germline gives CDR1 DFQATT, CDR2 SNEGSKA (reference sequence). The V and J ends lost 5 bases and 5 bases respectively, with 19 bases between them. CDR3 length equals 15 residues. The CDR3 protein is CSAGPGGAIHNEQFF. CDR3 coding DNA: TGCAGTGCTGGACCCGGGGGCGCGATACACAATGAGCAGTTCTTC.

This clonotype was detected ten times or more. This rearrangement joins TRBV6-2 or TRBV6-3 to TRBJ2-7; D may be TRBD2 (5 bases). The CDR3 extends over 14 amino acids. The ends were cut back, 6 bases at V and 2 bases at J, with 14 bases in the middle. Germline assignment: CDR1 MNHEY and CDR2 SVGEGT. CDR3 amino acids: CASRWTGIPYEQYF. In DNA form, the CDR3 reads TGTGCCAGCAGGTGGACTGGAATCCCCTACGAGCAGTACTTC.

This clonotype was seen ten or more times. The gene calls are TRBV10-3 and TRBJ1-1; possibly TRBD1 for D (5 bases). Trimming removed 2 bases from V and 5 bases from J, with 12 bases in between. This CDR3 region has 14 residues. In germline, CDR1 is ENHRY, CDR2 SYGVKD. The CDR3 here is CAISEVGRETEAFF. DNA for the CDR3: TGTGCCATCAGTGAGGTGGGCAGGGAGACTGAAGCTTTCTTT.

This clonotype was counted at least ten times. V gene TRBV6-5 combines with J gene TRBJ2-7, with 9 nucleotides matching TRBD1. The CDR3 is made up of 16 amino acids. CDR1 and CDR2 from the germline V gene are MNHEY and SVGAGI. The J segment lost 5 bases and the V segment lost 4 bases, leaving 12 bases of the junction unmatched. The CDR3 DNA is TGTGCCAGCAGTTTAACCGGACAGGGGAGTCGCGACGAGCAGTACTTC. It is translated as CASSLTGQGSRDEQYF.

The chain has TRBV5-5 and TRBJ1-5; D might be TRBD1 (6 bases). This CDR3 contains 15 residues. Trimming took 0 bases from V and 6 from J, leaving 13 bases between them. CDR1 SGHKS and CDR2 YYEKEE come from the germline V gene (reference sequence). Here the CDR3 DNA reads TGTGCCAGCAGCTTGGGGCAGGGGCAAGGTCAGCCCCAGCATTTT. This sequence encodes CASSLGQGQGQPQHF.

This clonotype was seen repeatedly, ten times or more. The rearrangement joins TRBV5-1 to TRBJ2-2, with TRBD2 as a possible D gene (6 bases). V lost 4 bases and J lost 4, with 14 bases in between. The CDR3 contains 15 residues. Germline V lookup: CDR1 SGHRS, CDR2 YFSETQ. The CDR3 sequence is CASSPGTPSTGELFF. The CDR3 region has the DNA TGCGCCAGCAGCCCGGGGACTCCCTCCACCGGGGAGCTGTTTTTT.

This clonotype was counted ten times or more. The chain joins TRBV28 to TRBJ1-1, with no clear D. The ends were cut back, 1 base at V and 5 bases at J, with 5 bases in the middle. The CDR3 runs to 12 residues. Germline V gives CDR1 MDHEN, CDR2 SYDVKM. DNA of the CDR3: TGTGCCAGCAGTTTATTGGGGACTGAAGCTTTCTTT. Translated, it gives CASSLLGTEAFF.

This clonotype was counted between two and nine times. The chain recombines TRBV9 with TRBJ2-7; tentatively, D is TRBD1 (6 bases). CDR3 length equals 14 residues. Trimming removed 0 bases from V and 2 bases from J, with 9 bases in between. Germline assignment: CDR1 SGDLS and CDR2 YYNGEE. CDR3 coding DNA: TGTGCCAGCAGCGTAGATGGACAGACCTACGAGCAGTACTTC. Translated: CASSVDGQTYEQYF.

V usage is TRBV20-1 and J usage is TRBJ1-2, with unresolved D. The CDR3 is 13 amino acids. Germline values: CDR1 DFQATT, CDR2 SNEGSKA (reference sequence). V gave up 0 bases and J gave up 3 bases, with 8 bases separating them. CDR3 residues: CSARDQDDYGYTF. CDR3 nucleotides: TGCAGTGCTAGAGATCAGGACGACTATGGCTACACCTTC.

In the case of this clonotype: A much bigger clone sits one base away, suggesting this may be a read error. Here the CDR3 DNA reads TGTGCCAGCAGCTTGGAAGGGTGGTACACAGATACGCAGTATTTT. Amino acids: CASSLEGWYTDTQYF. This chain joins TRBV5-4 and TRBJ2-3; no definite D call. Between the trimmed V and J ends, which lost 0 bases and 2 bases, there was a span of 10 bases. The CDR3 length is 15 residues. The germline CDR1 and CDR2 sequences are SGHNT and YYREEE (reference sequence). The variable domain in full, completed from reference TRBV5-4 and TRBJ2-3, reads ETGVTQSPTHLIKTRGQQVTLRCSSQSGHNTVSWYQQALGQGPQFIFQYYREEENGRGNFPPRFSGLQFPNYSSELNVNALELDDSALYLCASSLEGWYTDTQYFGPGTRLTVL.

Many counts were recorded for this clonotype. V and J are TRBV7-9 and TRBJ1-2; TRBD1 might be the D (6 bases). The germline V gene encodes CDR1 SEHNR and CDR2 FQNEAQ (reference sequence). CDR3 length: 11 residues. In DNA form, the CDR3 reads TGTGCTTTCGGGGGCTCCTATGGCTACACCTTC. Protein sequence: CAFGGSYGYTF.